This TCR beta chain was found in a study of blood T cell repertoires in COVID-19. Study-level information: From the United States, Italy and Spain came samples of acute and convalescent COVID-19. Sample material is recorded as cDNA or gDNA derived from T cells, B-cell-depleted T cells, or PBMCs.

The V and J ends lost 2 bases and 7 bases respectively, with 12 bases between them. Germline CDR1 and CDR2: SEHNR and FQNEAQ (reference sequence). This CDR3 spans 15 amino acids. Per the original methods: Amplifying reference gene primers gave estimates of nucleated cell counts. The table came from immunoSEQ multiplex PCR; TCRdb's copy has only in-frame clones and leaves some out. The DNA gave D and trimming, while V, J and clone size come from that table. The table records hundreds of thousands of clones, about nine tenths of them present only once. The sample taken for sequencing was peripheral blood. This TCR came from a man aged 45 to 65 with acute or convalescent COVID-19. V and J are TRBV7-9 and TRBJ1-6; D not resolved. The CDR3 loop is CASSLSSPTNSPLHF. The CDR3 region has the DNA TGTGCCAGCAGCTTAAGTTCCCCTACGAATTCACCCCTCCACTTT.